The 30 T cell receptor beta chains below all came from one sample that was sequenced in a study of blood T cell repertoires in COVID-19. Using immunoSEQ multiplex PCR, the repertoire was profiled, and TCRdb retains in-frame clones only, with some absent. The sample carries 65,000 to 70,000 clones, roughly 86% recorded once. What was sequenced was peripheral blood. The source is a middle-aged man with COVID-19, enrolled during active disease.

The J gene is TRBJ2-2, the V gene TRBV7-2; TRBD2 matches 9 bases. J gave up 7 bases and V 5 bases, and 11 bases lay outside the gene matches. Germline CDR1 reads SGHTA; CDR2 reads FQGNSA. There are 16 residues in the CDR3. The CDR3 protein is CASSVTSGTSIGELFF. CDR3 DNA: TGTGCCAGCAGCGTCACCTCCGGGACTAGCATCGGGGAGCTGTTTTTT.

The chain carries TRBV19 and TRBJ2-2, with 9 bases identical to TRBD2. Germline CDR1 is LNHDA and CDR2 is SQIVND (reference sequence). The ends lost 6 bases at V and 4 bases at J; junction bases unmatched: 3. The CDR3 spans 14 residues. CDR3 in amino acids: CASRTSGSTGELFF. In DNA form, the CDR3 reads TGTGCCAGTAGGACTAGCGGATCCACCGGGGAGCTGTTTTTT.

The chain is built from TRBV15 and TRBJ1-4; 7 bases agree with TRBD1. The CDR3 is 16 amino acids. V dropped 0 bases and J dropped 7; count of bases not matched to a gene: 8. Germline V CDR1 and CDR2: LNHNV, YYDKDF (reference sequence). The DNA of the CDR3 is TGTGCCACCAGCAGAGAAGGGACAGCGGGGGCTGAAAAACTGTTTTTT. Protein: CATSREGTAGAEKLFF.

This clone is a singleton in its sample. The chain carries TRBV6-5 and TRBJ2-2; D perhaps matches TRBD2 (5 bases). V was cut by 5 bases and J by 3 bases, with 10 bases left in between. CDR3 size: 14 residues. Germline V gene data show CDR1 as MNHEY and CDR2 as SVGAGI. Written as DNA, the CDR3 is TGTGCCAGCAGTCAGGAGAGGGACACCGGGGAGCTGTTTTTT. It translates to CASSQERDTGELFF.

The CDR3 DNA is TGCGCCAGCAGCCCACGGACTAGCGGGACCAACAATGAGCAGTTCTTC. It translates to CASSPRTSGTNNEQFF. The chain couples TRBV5-1 to TRBJ2-1; TRBD2 agrees at 12 bases. Germline CDR1 is SGHRS and CDR2 is YFSETQ. J lost 5 bases, V lost 4 bases, and 7 bases had no gene match. This CDR3 has 16 residues.

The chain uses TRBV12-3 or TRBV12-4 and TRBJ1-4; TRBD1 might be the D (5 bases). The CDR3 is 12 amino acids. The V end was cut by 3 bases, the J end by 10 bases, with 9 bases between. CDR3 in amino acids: CASSLGGRKLFF. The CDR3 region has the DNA TGTGCCAGCAGTTTGGGGGGGAGAAAACTGTTTTTT.

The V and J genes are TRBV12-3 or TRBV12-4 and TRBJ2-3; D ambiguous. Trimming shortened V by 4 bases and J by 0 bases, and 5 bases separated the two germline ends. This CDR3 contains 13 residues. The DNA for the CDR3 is TGTGCCAGCAGTTCCCTTAGCACAGATACGCAGTATTTT. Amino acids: CASSSLSTDTQYF.

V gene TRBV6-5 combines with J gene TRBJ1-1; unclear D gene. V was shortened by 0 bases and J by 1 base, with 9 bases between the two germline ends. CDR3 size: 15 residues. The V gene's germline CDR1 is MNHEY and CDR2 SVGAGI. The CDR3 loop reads CASSYSYGGNTEAFF. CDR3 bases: TGTGCCAGCAGTTACTCTTATGGAGGGAACACTGAAGCTTTCTTT.

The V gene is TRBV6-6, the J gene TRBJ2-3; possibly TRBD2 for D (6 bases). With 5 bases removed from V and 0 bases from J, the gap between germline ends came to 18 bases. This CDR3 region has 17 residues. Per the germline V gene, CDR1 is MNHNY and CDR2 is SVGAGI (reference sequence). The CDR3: CASSQRRRGSSTDTQYF. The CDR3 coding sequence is TGTGCCAGCAGTCAACGTAGGCGGGGATCTAGCACAGATACGCAGTATTTT.

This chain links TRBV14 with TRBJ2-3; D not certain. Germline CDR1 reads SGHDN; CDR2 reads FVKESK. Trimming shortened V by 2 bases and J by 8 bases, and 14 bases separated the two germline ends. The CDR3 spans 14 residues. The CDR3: CASSQQNFPVTQYF. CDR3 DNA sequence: TGTGCCAGCAGCCAACAGAATTTCCCAGTTACGCAGTATTTT.

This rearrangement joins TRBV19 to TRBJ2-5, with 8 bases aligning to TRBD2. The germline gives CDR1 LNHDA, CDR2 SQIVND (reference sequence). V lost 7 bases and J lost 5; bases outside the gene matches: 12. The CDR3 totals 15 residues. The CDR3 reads CASNGGAGWEETQYF. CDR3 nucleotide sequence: TGTGCCAGTAACGGGGGGGCCGGTTGGGAGGAGACCCAGTACTTC.

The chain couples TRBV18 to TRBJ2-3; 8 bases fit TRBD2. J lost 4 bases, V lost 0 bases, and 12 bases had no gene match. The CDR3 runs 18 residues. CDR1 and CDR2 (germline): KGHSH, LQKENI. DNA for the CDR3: TGTGCCAGCTCACCACCGGATAGTGGAGCGGGGGCCCCAGATACGCAGTATTTT. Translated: CASSPPDSGAGAPDTQYF.

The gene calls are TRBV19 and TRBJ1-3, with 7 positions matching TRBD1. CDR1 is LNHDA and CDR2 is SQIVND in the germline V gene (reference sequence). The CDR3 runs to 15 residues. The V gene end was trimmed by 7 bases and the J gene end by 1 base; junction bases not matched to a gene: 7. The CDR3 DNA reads TGTGCCAGTAAGCGTGACAGGGAGTCTGGAAACACCATATATTTT. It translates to CASKRDRESGNTIYF.

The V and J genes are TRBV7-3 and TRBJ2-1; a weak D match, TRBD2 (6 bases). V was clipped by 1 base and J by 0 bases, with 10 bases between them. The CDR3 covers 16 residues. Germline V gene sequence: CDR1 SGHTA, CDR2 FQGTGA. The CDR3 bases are TGTGCCAGCAGCTTAATTAGCGGAAGCTCCTACAATGAGCAGTTCTTC. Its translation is CASSLISGSSYNEQFF. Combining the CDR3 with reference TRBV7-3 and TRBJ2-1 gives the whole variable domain GAGVSQTPSNKVTEKGKYVELRCDPISGHTALYWYRQSLGQGPEFLIYFQGTGAADDSGLPNDRFFAVRPEGSVSTLKIQRTERGDSAVYLCASSLISGSSYNEQFFGPGTRLTVL.

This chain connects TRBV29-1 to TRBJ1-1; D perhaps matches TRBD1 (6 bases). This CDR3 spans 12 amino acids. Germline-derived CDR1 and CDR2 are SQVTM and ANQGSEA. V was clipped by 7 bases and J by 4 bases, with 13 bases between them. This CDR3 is CSARAGATEAFF. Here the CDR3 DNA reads TGCAGCGCCCGAGCGGGGGCCACTGAAGCTTTCTTT.

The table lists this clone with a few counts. DNA of the CDR3: TGTGCCAGCAGTGAATGGTCCGGGACAGTGAGCAATCAGCCCCAGCATTTT. Its translation: CASSEWSGTVSNQPQHF. The chain recombines TRBV6-1 with TRBJ1-5; 7 nucleotides agree with TRBD1. This CDR3 comprises 17 residues. V trimming: 2 bases; J trimming: 1 base; junction bases outside the gene matches: 8. Germline V gives CDR1 MNHNS, CDR2 SASEGT.

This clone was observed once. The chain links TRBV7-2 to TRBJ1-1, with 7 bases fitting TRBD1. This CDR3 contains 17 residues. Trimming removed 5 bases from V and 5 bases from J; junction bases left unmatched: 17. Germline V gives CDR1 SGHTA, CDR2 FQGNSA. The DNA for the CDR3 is TGTGCCAGCAGCCCGATGGGGACGACAGGGCCCAGAACTGAAGCTTTCTTT. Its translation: CASSPMGTTGPRTEAFF.

CDR3 in amino acids: CASSQGLTSTDTQYF. The CDR3 nucleotides are TGTGCCAGCAGCCAGGGGCTAACCAGCACAGATACGCAGTATTTT. The chain employs TRBV14 and TRBJ2-3, with TRBD1 as a possible D gene (5 bases). Between the trimmed V and J ends, which lost 3 bases and 0 bases, there was a span of 10 bases. This CDR3 spans 15 amino acids. Germline CDR1 and CDR2: SGHDN and FVKESK.

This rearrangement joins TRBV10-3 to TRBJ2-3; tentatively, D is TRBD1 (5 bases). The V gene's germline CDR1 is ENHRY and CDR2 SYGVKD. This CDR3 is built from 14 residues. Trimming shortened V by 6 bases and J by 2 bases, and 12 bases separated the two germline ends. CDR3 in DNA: TGTGCCATCAGCACAAGGGGAAACACAGATACGCAGTATTTT. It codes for CAISTRGNTDTQYF.

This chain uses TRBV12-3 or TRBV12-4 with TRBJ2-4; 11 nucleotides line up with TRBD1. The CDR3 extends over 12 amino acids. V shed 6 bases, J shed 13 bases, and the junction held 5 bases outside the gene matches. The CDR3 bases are TGTGCCAGCAGAAGGGACAGGGGGATGCAGTACTTC. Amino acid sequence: CASRRDRGMQYF.

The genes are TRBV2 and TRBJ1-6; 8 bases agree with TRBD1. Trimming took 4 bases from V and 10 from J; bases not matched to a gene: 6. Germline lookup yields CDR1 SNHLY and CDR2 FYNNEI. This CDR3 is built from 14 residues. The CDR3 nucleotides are TGTGCCAGCAGTGTTTTGGACAGGGAATCACCCCTCCACTTT. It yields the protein CASSVLDRESPLHF.

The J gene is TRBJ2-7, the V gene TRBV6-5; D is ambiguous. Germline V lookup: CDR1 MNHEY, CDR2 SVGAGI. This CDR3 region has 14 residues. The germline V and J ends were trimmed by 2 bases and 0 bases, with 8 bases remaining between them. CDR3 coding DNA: TGTGCCAGCAGTTACGCGACGGGCTCCTACGAGCAGTACTTC. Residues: CASSYATGSYEQYF.

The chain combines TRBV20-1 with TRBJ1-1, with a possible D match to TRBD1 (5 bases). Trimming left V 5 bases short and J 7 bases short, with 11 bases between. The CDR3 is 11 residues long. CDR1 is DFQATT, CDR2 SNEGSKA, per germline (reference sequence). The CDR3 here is CSAPEQVEAFF. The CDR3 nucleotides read TGCAGTGCTCCTGAACAGGTTGAAGCTTTCTTT.

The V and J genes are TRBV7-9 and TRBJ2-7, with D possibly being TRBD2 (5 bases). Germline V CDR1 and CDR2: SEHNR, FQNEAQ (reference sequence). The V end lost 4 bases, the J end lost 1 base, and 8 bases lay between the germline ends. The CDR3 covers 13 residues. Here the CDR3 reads CASSSRESYEQYF. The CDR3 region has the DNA TGTGCCAGCAGCTCGAGGGAGTCCTACGAGCAGTACTTC.

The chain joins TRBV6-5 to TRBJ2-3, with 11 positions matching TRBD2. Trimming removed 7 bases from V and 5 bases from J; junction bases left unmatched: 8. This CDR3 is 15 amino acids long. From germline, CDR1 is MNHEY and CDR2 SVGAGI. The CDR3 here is CASMNSGGALDTQYF. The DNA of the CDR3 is TGTGCCAGCATGAATAGCGGGGGGGCCTTAGATACGCAGTATTTT.

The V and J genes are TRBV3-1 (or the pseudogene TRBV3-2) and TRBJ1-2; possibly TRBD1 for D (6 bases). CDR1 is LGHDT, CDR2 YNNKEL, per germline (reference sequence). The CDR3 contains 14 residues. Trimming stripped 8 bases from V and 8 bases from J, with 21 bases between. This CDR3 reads CASGKGQPPAGYTF. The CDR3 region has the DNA TGTGCCAGCGGAAAAGGACAGCCACCAGCGGGCTACACCTTC.

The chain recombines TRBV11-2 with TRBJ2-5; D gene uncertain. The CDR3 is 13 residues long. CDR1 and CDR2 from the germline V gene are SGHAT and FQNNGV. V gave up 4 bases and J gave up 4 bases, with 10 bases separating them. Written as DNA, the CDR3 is TGTGCCAGCAGCTCCCTGCGTATAGAGACCCAGTACTTC. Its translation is CASSSLRIETQYF.

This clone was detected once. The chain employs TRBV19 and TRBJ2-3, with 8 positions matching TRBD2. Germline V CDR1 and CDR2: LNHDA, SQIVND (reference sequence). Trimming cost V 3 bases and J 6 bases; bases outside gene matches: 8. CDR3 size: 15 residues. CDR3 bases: TGTGCCAGTAGTATTGTGCGGGGGGCCGGGGATACGCAGTATTTT. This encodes CASSIVRGAGDTQYF.

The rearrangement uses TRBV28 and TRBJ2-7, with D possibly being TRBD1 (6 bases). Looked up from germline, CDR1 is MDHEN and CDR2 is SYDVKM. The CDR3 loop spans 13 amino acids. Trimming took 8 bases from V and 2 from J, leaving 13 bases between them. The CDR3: CASAEQGAYEQYF. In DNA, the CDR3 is TGTGCCAGCGCCGAACAGGGAGCCTACGAGCAGTACTTC.

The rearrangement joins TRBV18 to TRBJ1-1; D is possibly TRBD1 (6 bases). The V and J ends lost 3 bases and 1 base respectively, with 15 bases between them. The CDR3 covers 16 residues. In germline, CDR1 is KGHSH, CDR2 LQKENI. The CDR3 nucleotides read TGTGCCAGCTCACCCCCTGGCAGGGGACGGAACACTGAAGCTTTCTTT. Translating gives CASSPPGRGRNTEAFF.